In this sample, the clone carrying this TCR beta chain turned up many times. The sample's time point: pre-sensitization, week 0. This sample's treatment: therapeutic diphenylcyclopropenone sensitization with weekly scalp DPC. This specimen belongs to a study of human T cells and chemical hapten exposure. At the level of the study: Each patient's scalp received weekly diphenylcyclopropenone throughout the approximately 25-week study. Slight differences in pooled library volume were the main source of varying TCR yields across samples.

During construction of the library, unique molecular identifiers were attached to individual cDNA molecules for quantitative, reproducible TCR counting. In TCRdb, the RACE reads were re-called with MiXCR into one record per CDR3 protein. The profile shows about 270,000 distinct CDR3 sequences, over 7.5% of them singletons. The receptor was isolated from a man aged 18 to 35 with alopecia areata. Some clones in this sample may be carry-over from other donors' samples. The sample consisted of whole blood, taken in connection with sensitization to the hapten diphenylcyclopropenone (DPC).

The CDR3 coding sequence is TGCGCCAGCAGCCAAGATTGGGCGGATAGCAATCAGCCCCAGCATTTT. Translating gives CASSQDWADSNQPQHF. The chain uses TRBV4-3 and TRBJ1-5; D is uncertain. From germline, CDR1 is LGHNA and CDR2 YSLEER. The CDR3 sequence is 16 residues long. The V end was cut by 0 bases, the J end by 0 bases, with 9 bases between.